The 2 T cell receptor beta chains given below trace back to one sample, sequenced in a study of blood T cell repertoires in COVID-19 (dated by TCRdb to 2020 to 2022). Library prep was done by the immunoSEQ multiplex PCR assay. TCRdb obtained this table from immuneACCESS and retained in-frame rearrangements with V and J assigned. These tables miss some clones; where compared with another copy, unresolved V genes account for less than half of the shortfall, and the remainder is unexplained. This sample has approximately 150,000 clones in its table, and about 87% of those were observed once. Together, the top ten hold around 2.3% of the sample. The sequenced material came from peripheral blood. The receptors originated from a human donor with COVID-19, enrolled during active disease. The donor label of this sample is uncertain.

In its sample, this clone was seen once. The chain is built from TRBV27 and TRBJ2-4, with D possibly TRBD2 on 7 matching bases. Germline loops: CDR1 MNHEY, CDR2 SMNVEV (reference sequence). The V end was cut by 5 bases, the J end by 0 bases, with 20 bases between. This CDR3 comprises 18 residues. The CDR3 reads CASSPLAGAPIAKNIQYF. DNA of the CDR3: TGTGCCAGCAGTCCCCTTGCGGGGGCCCCAATAGCCAAAAACATTCAGTACTTC.

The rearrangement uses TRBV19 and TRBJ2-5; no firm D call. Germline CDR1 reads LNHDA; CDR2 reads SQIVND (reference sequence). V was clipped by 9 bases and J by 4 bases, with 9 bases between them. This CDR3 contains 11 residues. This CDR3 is CASQLGETQYF. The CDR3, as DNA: TGTGCCAGCCAGCTAGGAGAGACCCAGTACTTC.